This TCR beta chain was recorded in a study of blood T cell repertoires in COVID-19. In the study's own analysis: Reference gene primer amplification yielded estimated nucleated cell counts. This table comes from immunoSEQ multiplex PCR, and its TCRdb copy is limited to in-frame clones, with some not included. The V and J calls and the clone size are those of that table, but D and trimming were determined from the DNA. The sample consists of approximately 160,000 clones, under 90% of them appearing once. CDR1 and CDR2 (germline): MDHEN, SYDVKM. Trimming stripped 6 bases from V and 3 bases from J, with 7 bases between. This CDR3 is 12 amino acids long.

Input material: peripheral blood. The V and J genes are TRBV28 and TRBJ2-3; D ambiguous. This sequence originates from a woman at least 80 years old with acute or convalescent COVID-19. CDR3 nucleotides: TGTGCCAGCAGACCAGGTACAGATACGCAGTATTTT. This gives the protein CASRPGTDTQYF. Full variable domain (missing parts from reference TRBV28 and TRBJ2-3): DVKVTQSSRYLVKRTGEKVFLECVQDMDHENMFWYRQDPGLGLRLIYFSYDVKMKEKGDIPEGYSVSREKKERFSLILESASTNQTSMYLCASRPGTDTQYFGPGTRLTVL.